These 5 T cell receptor beta chains originate from one sample sequenced in a study of early stage breast cancer tumors. The method was immunoSEQ multiplex PCR; TCRdb's version includes in-frame clones alone and lacks a portion of them. The sample holds some 29,000 clones, almost 85% seen once. Sequencing was done on a sample of blood. Receptor source: a person aged 45 to 59 with breast cancer.

The chain is built from TRBV10-3 and TRBJ1-2, with 7 bases aligning to TRBD1. This CDR3 contains 12 residues. CDR1 ENHRY and CDR2 SYGVKD come from the germline V gene. V was clipped by 10 bases and J by 4 bases; unmatched bases: 6. The DNA of the CDR3 is TGTGCCACCCAGGGGGTCGGCTATGGCTACACCTTC. It is translated as CATQGVGYGYTF.

The chain employs TRBV9 and TRBJ1-2; D is ambiguous. CDR1 is SGDLS and CDR2 is YYNGEE in the germline V gene. The V end was cut by 2 bases, the J end by 4 bases, with 9 bases between. The CDR3 totals 13 residues. The CDR3 spells CASSVSNSYGYTF. CDR3 in DNA: TGTGCCAGCAGCGTCTCTAACTCCTATGGCTACACCTTC.

This chain links TRBV5-4 with TRBJ2-4, with 9 bases matching TRBD2. Germline-derived CDR1 and CDR2 are SGHNT and YYREEE (reference sequence). The CDR3 totals 15 residues. V was clipped by 4 bases and J by 9 bases; unmatched bases: 11. Here the CDR3 reads CASSPGGGGAGIQYF. The DNA of the CDR3 is TGTGCCAGCAGCCCGGGTGGCGGGGGGGCGGGCATTCAGTACTTC.

This chain connects TRBV5-1 to TRBJ2-1; 8 bases map to TRBD1. The CDR3 length is 15 residues. The ends lost 0 bases at V and 10 bases at J; junction bases unmatched: 9. Germline V lookup: CDR1 SGHRS, CDR2 YFSETQ. The CDR3 nucleotides read TGCGCCAGCAGCTTGGCAGGGACAGGTCCGGGCGAGCAGTTCTTC. It codes for CASSLAGTGPGEQFF.

This clone was counted only a few times. DNA for the CDR3: TGTGCCAGTAGTTCCGTGGACAGGGTGTTGTCAGATACGCAGTATTTT. Encoded protein: CASSSVDRVLSDTQYF. The chain combines TRBV19 with TRBJ2-3, with 8 positions matching TRBD1. CDR3 length equals 16 residues. Trimming at V came to 5 bases and at J to 4 bases, leaving 11 bases not matched to a gene. Germline loops: CDR1 LNHDA, CDR2 SQIVND (reference sequence).